Listed below are T cell receptor beta chains from one sample, sequenced in a study of shared T cell receptors in the human thymus. The assay was immunoSEQ multiplex PCR, and TCRdb's table has in-frame clones only and misses some. The sample yields 600,000 to 900,000 clones, 70% to 90% seen once. In addition, the sample was reused for a study of human thymus T cells.

The sample was thymocytes. Every receptor here comes from a girl in the first two years of life with a congenital heart defect. Both conserved end residues are part of each CDR3. The order of the fields is J gene, clone size, V gene, CDR3 length, D gene, CDR3 DNA, CDR3 protein. A D gene is named only where the DNA matches it firmly. Rows give clone size only sometimes, using once, few, many, or a class for an expanded clone.

TRBJ2-5 . TRBV18 13 TRBD2 TGTGCCAGCTCAAACGGGGGGGCCGAGACCCAGTACTTC CASSNGGAETQYF
TRBJ1-1 . TRBV11-2 13 . TGTGCCAGCAGCTTTCTTTACTATTCTGAAGCTTTCTTT CASSFLYYSEAFF
TRBJ2-5 . TRBV18 16 TRBD1 TGTGCCAGCTCACCACCCGAGACAGGGGTACAGGAGACCCAGTACTTC CASSPPETGVQETQYF
TRBJ2-3 . TRBV28 15 TRBD1 TGTGCCAGCAGTTCCCGGGACAGGGGCCCAGATACGCAGTATTTT CASSSRDRGPDTQYF
TRBJ1-6 . TRBV9 14 TRBD1 TGTGCCAGCCATACGGGACAGGCCTTATCACCCCTCCACTTT CASHTGQALSPLHF
TRBJ2-1 . TRBV11-3 15 TRBD1 TGTGCCAGCAGCGAAACAGGGGTTACCTACAATGAGCAGTTCTTC CASSETGVTYNEQFF
TRBJ2-1 . TRBV7-3 15 TRBD2 TGTGCCAGCAGGTTCTACGGGGGGTCCTACAATGAGCAGTTCTTC CASRFYGGSYNEQFF
TRBJ2-4 . TRBV19 15 . TGTGCCAGTAGGGCCCTAGACCAAGCCAAAAACATTCAGTACTTC CASRALDQAKNIQYF
TRBJ1-1 . TRBV6-6 14 TRBD1 TGTGCCAGCAGTACAGGGGGACCGAACACTGAAGCTTTCTTT CASSTGGPNTEAFF
TRBJ1-6 . TRBV28 17 TRBD1 TGTGCCAGCAGTTTATGCCCCCGGGACAGACATAATTCACCCCTCCACTTT CASSLCPRDRHNSPLHF
TRBJ1-3 . TRBV5-8 13 . TGTGCCAGCAGCCGGAGCTCTGGAAACACCATATATTTT CASSRSSGNTIYF
TRBJ1-1 . TRBV5-1 14 TRBD1 TGCGCCAGCAGCTACGACAGGGTCGGCACTGAAGCTTTCTTT CASSYDRVGTEAFF
TRBJ1-2 . TRBV6-1 19 . TGTGCCAGCAGTGAAGGGTTAAAGGGGGTGACAAACATCAACTATGGCTACACCTTC CASSEGLKGVTNINYGYTF
TRBJ1-6 . TRBV6-5 16 TRBD1 TGTGCCAGCAGCTACGGACAGGGAGCTTATAATTCACCCCTCCACTTT CASSYGQGAYNSPLHF
TRBJ1-6 . TRBV28 12 . TGTGCCAGCGTGGCACCCGCTGCACCCCTCCACTTT CASVAPAAPLHF
TRBJ2-7 . TRBV20-1 11 . TGCAGTGCTAGCGGTCCCTACGAGCAGTACTTC CSASGPYEQYF
TRBJ2-1 . TRBV28 19 TRBD2 TGTGCCAGCAGTTTACGGCGGCGGGGGGCTCCGAGCTCCTACAATGAGCAGTTCTTC CASSLRRRGAPSSYNEQFF
TRBJ1-2 . TRBV28 11 . TGTGCCAGCAGTTCCGGGGGTGGCTACACCTTC CASSSGGGYTF
TRBJ1-2 . TRBV19 20 TRBD1 TGTGCCAGTAGTATAGATCGGTGGGGGACCTGGACAGGGGAATTCTATGGCTACACCTTC CASSIDRWGTWTGEFYGYTF
TRBJ1-5 . TRBV6-1 16 TRBD1 TGTGCCAGCAGTGAGAAGATCGACAGGGGCAATCAGCCCCAGCATTTT CASSEKIDRGNQPQHF
TRBJ1-2 . TRBV7-9 17 . TGTGCCAGCAGCTCTTACTTAACAGGGCTGAGTAACTATGGCTACACCTTC CASSSYLTGLSNYGYTF
TRBJ1-4 . TRBV6-5 16 TRBD1 TGTGCCAGCAGTTACGAGGCGGGGACAGTTTATGAAAAACTGTTTTTT CASSYEAGTVYEKLFF
TRBJ1-1 . TRBV19 14 TRBD1 TGTGCCAGTAGCCAAAACAGGGGGCCGGCTGAAGCTTTCTTT CASSQNRGPAEAFF
TRBJ1-1 . TRBV7-9 14 . TGTGCCAGCAGCCCCCGGGATCAGAACACTGAAGCTTTCTTT CASSPRDQNTEAFF
TRBJ2-1 . TRBV10-2 18 . TGCGCCAGCAGTGCGGTGGTTCCAGGACACTTGTCCTACAATGAGCAGTTCTTC CASSAVVPGHLSYNEQFF
TRBJ2-7 . TRBV6-1 16 TRBD1 TGTGCCAGCAGTGAGTTACCCGGACAGGGGGCCTACGAGCAGTACTTC CASSELPGQGAYEQYF
TRBJ1-1 . TRBV7-8 19 TRBD1 TGTGCCAGCAGCTTAGGAGACAGGGGGGATGTCCGGCCCTACACTGAAGCTTTCTTT CASSLGDRGDVRPYTEAFF
TRBJ1-1 few TRBV7-2 16 TRBD1 TGTGCCAGCAGCCCGACCGTTCCTGGCAGGGGGACTGAAGCTTTCTTT CASSPTVPGRGTEAFF
TRBJ2-1 few TRBV25-1 17 . TGTGCCAGCAGTCCGCGGGGACAGACGAGCTCCTACAATGAGCAGTTCTTC CASSPRGQTSSYNEQFF
TRBJ1-1 . TRBV7-4 19 . TGTGCCAGCAGCTTAGTAGATCTGTTTTTGGGGCAGTTGAACACTGAAGCTTTCTTT CASSLVDLFLGQLNTEAFF
TRBJ1-4 once TRBV28 15 . TGTGCCAGCAGTTTATGGGTTCGGGGTAGTGAAAAACTGTTTTTT CASSLWVRGSEKLFF
TRBJ1-1 . TRBV11-2 14 . TGTGCCAGCAGCTTCCGGGGGTTAGACACTGAAGCTTTCTTT CASSFRGLDTEAFF
TRBJ1-2 . TRBV27 14 . TGTGCCAGCAGGCTGACAGACGGCCCCTATGGCTACACCTTC CASRLTDGPYGYTF
TRBJ2-5 . TRBV19 16 TRBD2 TGTGCCAGTAGTATAGATCCTAGCGGGGGATGGGAGACCCAGTACTTC CASSIDPSGGWETQYF
TRBJ1-3 . TRBV10-3 15 . TGTGCCATCAGTGTATCTACAGGGACTGGAAACACCATATATTTT CAISVSTGTGNTIYF
TRBJ2-2 . TRBV5-1 16 . TGCGCCAGCAGCTTCTGTCCCTCTCTCGACACCGGGGAGCTGTTTTTT CASSFCPSLDTGELFF
TRBJ2-7 . TRBV5-1 14 . TGCGCCAGCAGTAGGGTTGCAGGGATCCACGAGCAGTACTTC CASSRVAGIHEQYF
TRBJ2-7 . TRBV5-1 13 . TGCGCCAGCAGCTCGCCGGTGAGCTACGAGCAGTACTTC CASSSPVSYEQYF
TRBJ2-1 . TRBV9 17 . TGTGCCAGCAGCTTAGAGGGGGTGACCCGACCAGACAATGAGCAGTTCTTC CASSLEGVTRPDNEQFF
TRBJ2-7 . TRBV28 19 TRBD1 TGTGCCAGTCCCGGGACAGGGGAGATAAACCCACTCCTAGTAGACGAGCAGTACTTC CASPGTGEINPLLVDEQYF
TRBJ1-6 . TRBV6-1 18 TRBD1 TGTGCCAGCAGTGAATCTAAGGGCAGGGGGCGTAATAATTCACCCCTCCACTTT CASSESKGRGRNNSPLHF
TRBJ2-7 . TRBV28 15 TRBD1 TGTGCCAGCAGTCCACGCGGACAGGTGTCCTACGAGCAGTACTTC CASSPRGQVSYEQYF
TRBJ2-7 . TRBV4-3 19 TRBD2 TGCGCCAGCAGCCAAGCAGCGGGGGGGCATCCCTTTAGCTCCTACGAGCAGTACTTC CASSQAAGGHPFSSYEQYF
TRBJ2-1 few TRBV9 16 . TGTGCCAGCAGCCCAGACTCGTTGGGTTCCTACAATGAGCAGTTCTTC CASSPDSLGSYNEQFF
TRBJ1-1 . TRBV5-5 18 . TGTGCCAGCAGCTTGGGGGGGGAGGAGCCTGCGGCGGGGACTGAAGCTTTCTTT CASSLGGEEPAAGTEAFF
TRBJ1-1 . TRBV23-1 12 TRBD1 TGCGCCAGGACGACAGGGGGGAAAAAAGGGGGGTTT CARTTGGKKGGF
TRBJ2-2 . TRBV7-7 17 TRBD2 TGTGCCAGCAGCTTAGAGCCCGCTGAGGCGGGGGTGGTGGAGCTGTTTTTT CASSLEPAEAGVVELFF